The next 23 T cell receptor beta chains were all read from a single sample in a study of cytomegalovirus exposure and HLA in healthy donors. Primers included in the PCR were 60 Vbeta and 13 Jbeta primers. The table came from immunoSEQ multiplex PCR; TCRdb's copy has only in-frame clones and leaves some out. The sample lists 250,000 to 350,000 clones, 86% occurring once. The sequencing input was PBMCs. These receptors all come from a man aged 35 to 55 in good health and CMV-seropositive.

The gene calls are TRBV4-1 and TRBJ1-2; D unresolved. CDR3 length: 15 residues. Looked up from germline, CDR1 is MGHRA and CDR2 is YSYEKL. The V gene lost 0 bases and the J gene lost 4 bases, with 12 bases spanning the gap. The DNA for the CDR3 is TGCGCCAGCAGCCAAGATGCCGGGATCGGCTATGGCTACACCTTC. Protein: CASSQDAGIGYGYTF.

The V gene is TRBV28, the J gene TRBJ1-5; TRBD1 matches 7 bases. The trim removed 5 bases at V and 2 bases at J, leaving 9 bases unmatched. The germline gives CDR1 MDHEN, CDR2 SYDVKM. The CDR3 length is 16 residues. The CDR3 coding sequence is TGTGCCAGCAGTCACAGGACAGGTATTGGCAATCAGCCCCAGCATTTT. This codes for CASSHRTGIGNQPQHF.

The CDR3 spells CASSLGAPLKHPGELFF. The DNA of the CDR3 is TGTGCCAGCAGCTTGGGGGCGCCCCTTAAACACCCCGGGGAGCTGTTTTTT. V is TRBV5-8 and J is TRBJ2-2, with D unclear. Trimming took 0 bases from V and 6 from J, leaving 18 bases between them. Germline V gene lookup returns CDR1 SGHTS and CDR2 YDEGEE. This CDR3 contains 17 residues.

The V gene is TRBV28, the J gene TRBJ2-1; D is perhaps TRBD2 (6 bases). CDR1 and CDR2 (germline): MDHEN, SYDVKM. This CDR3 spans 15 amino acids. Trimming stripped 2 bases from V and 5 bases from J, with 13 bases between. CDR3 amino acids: CASSLPLGLNNEQFF. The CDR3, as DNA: TGTGCCAGCAGTTTACCCCTAGGACTAAACAATGAGCAGTTCTTC.

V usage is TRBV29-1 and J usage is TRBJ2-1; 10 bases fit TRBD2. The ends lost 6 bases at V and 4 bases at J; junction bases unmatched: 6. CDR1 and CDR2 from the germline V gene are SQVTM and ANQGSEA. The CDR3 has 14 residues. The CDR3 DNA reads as TGCAGCGTCCGACCGGGACTAGCGTACAATGAGCAGTTCTTC. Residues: CSVRPGLAYNEQFF.

The CDR3 bases are TGCGCCAGCAGCTTCGGGACTTACAGCTACAATGAGCAGTTCTTC. It encodes CASSFGTYSYNEQFF. This rearrangement joins TRBV5-1 to TRBJ2-1, with a possible D match to TRBD2 (6 bases). Trimming removed 2 bases from V and 3 bases from J, with 12 bases in between. In germline, CDR1 is SGHRS, CDR2 YFSETQ. CDR3 size: 15 residues.

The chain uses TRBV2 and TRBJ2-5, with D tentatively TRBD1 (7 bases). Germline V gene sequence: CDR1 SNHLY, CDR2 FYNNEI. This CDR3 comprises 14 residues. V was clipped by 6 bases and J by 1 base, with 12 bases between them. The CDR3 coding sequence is TGTGCCAGCAGCGGGGGACAGTTCCAAGAGACCCAGTACTTC. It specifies CASSGGQFQETQYF.

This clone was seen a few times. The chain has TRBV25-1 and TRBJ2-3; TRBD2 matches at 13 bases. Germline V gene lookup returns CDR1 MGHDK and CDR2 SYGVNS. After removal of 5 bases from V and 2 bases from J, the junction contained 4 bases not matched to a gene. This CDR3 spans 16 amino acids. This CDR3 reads CASSPGTSGITDTQYF. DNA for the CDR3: TGTGCCAGCAGTCCAGGGACTAGCGGGATCACAGATACGCAGTATTTT.

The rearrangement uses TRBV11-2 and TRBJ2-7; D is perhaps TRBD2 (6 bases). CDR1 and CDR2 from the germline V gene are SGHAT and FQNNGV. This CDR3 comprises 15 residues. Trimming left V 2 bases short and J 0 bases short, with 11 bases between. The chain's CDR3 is CASSLFPGDSYEQYF. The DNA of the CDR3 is TGTGCCAGCAGCTTATTCCCGGGGGACTCCTACGAGCAGTACTTC.

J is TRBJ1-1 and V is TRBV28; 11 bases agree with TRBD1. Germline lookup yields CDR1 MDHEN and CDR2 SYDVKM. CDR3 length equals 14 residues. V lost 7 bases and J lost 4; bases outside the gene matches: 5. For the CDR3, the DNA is TGTGCCAGCATAGGGACAGGGGGAGGCACTGAAGCTTTCTTT. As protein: CASIGTGGGTEAFF.

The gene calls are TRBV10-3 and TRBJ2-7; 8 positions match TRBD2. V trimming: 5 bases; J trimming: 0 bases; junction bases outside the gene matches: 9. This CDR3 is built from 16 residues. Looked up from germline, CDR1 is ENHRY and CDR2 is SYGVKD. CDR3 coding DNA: TGTGCCATCAGTCTTCTAGCGGGTGGGAGCTCCTACGAGCAGTACTTC. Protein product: CAISLLAGGSSYEQYF.

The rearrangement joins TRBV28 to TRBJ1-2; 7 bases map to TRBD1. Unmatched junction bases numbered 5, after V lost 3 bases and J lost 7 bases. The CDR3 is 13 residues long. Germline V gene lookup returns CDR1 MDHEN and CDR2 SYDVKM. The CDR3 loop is CASSFTRTGGYTF. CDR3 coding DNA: TGTGCCAGCAGTTTCACCCGGACAGGTGGCTACACCTTC.

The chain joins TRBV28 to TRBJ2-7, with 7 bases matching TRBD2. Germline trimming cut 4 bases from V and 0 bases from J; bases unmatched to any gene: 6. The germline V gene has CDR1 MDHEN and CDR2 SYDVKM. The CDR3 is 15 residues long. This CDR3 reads CASSYRGVSSYEQYF. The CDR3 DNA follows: TGTGCCAGCAGTTACCGGGGGGTGAGCTCCTACGAGCAGTACTTC. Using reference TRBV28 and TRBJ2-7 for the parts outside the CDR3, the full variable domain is DVKVTQSSRYLVKRTGEKVFLECVQDMDHENMFWYRQDPGLGLRLIYFSYDVKMKEKGDIPEGYSVSREKKERFSLILESASTNQTSMYLCASSYRGVSSYEQYFGPGTRLTVT.

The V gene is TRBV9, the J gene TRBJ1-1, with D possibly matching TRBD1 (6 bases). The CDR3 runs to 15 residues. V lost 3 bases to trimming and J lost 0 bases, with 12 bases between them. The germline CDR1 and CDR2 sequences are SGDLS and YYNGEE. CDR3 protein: CASSANRDMNTEAFF. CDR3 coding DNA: TGTGCCAGCAGCGCGAACAGGGACATGAACACTGAAGCTTTCTTT.

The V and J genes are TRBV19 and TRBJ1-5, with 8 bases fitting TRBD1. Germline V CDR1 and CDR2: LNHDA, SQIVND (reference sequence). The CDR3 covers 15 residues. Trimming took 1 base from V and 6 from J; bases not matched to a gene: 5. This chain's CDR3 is CASSIGRTGSQPQHF. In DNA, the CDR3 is TGTGCCAGTAGTATAGGCCGGACAGGGAGTCAGCCCCAGCATTTT.

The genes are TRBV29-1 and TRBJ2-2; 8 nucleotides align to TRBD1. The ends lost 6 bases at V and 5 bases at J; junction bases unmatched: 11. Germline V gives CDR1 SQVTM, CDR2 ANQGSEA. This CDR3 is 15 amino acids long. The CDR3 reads CSVTDRERETGELFF. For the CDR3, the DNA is TGCAGCGTGACGGACAGGGAACGTGAAACCGGGGAGCTGTTTTTT.

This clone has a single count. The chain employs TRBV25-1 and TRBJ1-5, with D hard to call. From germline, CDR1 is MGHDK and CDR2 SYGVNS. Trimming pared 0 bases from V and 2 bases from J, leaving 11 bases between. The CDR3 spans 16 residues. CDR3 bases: TGTGCCAGCAGTGAATATAAAGGAGAGGGCAATCAGCCCCAGCATTTT. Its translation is CASSEYKGEGNQPQHF.

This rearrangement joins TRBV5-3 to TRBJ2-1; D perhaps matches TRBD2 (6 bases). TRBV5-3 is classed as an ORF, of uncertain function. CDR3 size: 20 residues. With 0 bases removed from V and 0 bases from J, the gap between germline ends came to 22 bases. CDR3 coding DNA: TGTGCCAGAAGCTTGGTCCCGCCGCCCCCACTAGCTTCCTCCTACAATGAGCAGTTCTTC. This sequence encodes CARSLVPPPPLASSYNEQFF.

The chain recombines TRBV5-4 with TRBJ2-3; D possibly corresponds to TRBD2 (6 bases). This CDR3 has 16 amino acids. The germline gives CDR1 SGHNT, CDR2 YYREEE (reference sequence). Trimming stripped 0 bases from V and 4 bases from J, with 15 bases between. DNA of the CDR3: TGTGCCAGCAGCTTGGCCTCTAGCGTCAGCGCAGATACGCAGTATTTT. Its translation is CASSLASSVSADTQYF. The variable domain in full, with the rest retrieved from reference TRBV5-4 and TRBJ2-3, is ETGVTQSPTHLIKTRGQQVTLRCSSQSGHNTVSWYQQALGQGPQFIFQYYREEENGRGNFPPRFSGLQFPNYSSELNVNALELDDSALYLCASSLASSVSADTQYFGPGTRLTVL.

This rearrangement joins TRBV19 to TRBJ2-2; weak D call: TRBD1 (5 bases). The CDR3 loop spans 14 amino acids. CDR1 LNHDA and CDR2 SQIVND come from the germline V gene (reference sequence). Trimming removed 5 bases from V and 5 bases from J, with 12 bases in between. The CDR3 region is CASSPGSRTGELFF. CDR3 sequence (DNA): TGTGCCAGTAGTCCAGGGTCAAGGACCGGGGAGCTGTTTTTT.

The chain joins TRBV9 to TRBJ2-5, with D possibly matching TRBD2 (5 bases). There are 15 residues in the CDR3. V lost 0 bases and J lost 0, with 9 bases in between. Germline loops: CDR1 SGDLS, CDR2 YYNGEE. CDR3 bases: TGTGCCAGCAGCGTAGGAGGGCGGTACCAAGAGACCCAGTACTTC. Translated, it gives CASSVGGRYQETQYF.

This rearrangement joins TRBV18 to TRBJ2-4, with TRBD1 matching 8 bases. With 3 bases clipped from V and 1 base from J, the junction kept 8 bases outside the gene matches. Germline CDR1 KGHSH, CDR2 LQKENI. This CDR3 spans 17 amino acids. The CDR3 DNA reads TGTGCCAGCTCACCGTCGGGGACAGGAGGTGCCAAAAACATTCAGTACTTC. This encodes CASSPSGTGGAKNIQYF.

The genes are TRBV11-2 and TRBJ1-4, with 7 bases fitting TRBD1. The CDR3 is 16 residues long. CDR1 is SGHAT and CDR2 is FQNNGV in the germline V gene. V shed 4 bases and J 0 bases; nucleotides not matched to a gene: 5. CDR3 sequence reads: CASSSGTASTNEKLFF. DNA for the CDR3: TGTGCCAGCAGCTCCGGGACAGCCTCAACTAATGAAAAACTGTTTTTT.